The T cell receptor beta chain described here comes from a study of shared clonotypes between healthy human individuals. As for the study in general: CD4 naive and memory got three plates each, CD8 naive two, CD8 memory one.

The V gene's germline CDR1 is MNHNS and CDR2 SASEGT. This CDR3 contains 13 residues. The ends were cut back, 10 bases at V and 5 bases at J, with 17 bases in the middle. This clone was counted once. This table comes from immunoSEQ multiplex PCR, and its TCRdb copy is limited to in-frame clones, with some not included. The sample carries some 1,100,000 clones, around three quarters recorded once. The rearrangement links TRBV6-1 to TRBJ1-2; D is uncertain. The source of this sequence is a man aged 18 to 29 in good health. Some clones in this sample may be carry-over from other donors' samples. The source material was memory CD4+ T cells from PBMCs. This sample's subset: CD45RA-negative fraction. The DNA of the CDR3 is TGTGCCACCGACCGAGGGTTTGGATATGGCTACACCTTC. As protein: CATDRGFGYGYTF.